A single sample is the source of the 9 T cell receptor beta chains below, sequenced in a study of cytomegalovirus exposure and HLA in healthy donors. Only in-frame clones appear in the TCRdb table, and some are missing; sequencing was by immunoSEQ multiplex PCR. Here the sample spans some 56,000 clones, approximately 93% being singletons. The material sequenced was PBMCs. These receptors originate from a woman under 30 in good health and CMV-seropositive.

The chain joins TRBV4-2 to TRBJ1-6; TRBD1 might be the D (5 bases). This CDR3 has 15 residues. Germline V gene sequence: CDR1 LGHNA, CDR2 YNFKEQ. V gave up 4 bases and J gave up 9 bases, with 16 bases separating them. CDR3 nucleotide sequence: TGTGCCAGCAGCCCCGTAGAGACCCAGGGTTCACCCCTCCACTTT. Protein sequence: CASSPVETQGSPLHF.

In its sample, this clone was seen once. CDR3 sequence reads: CASSPPYRTPSAYGYTF. The CDR3 DNA follows: TGTGCCAGCTCACCACCCTACAGGACACCGTCGGCCTATGGCTACACCTTC. This sequence joins TRBV18 and TRBJ1-2; tentative D call: TRBD1 (5 bases). Trimming took off 0 bases at V and 4 bases at J, with 18 bases between the two ends. Germline CDR1 is KGHSH and CDR2 is LQKENI. The CDR3 extends over 17 amino acids. The complete variable domain, with remaining parts taken from reference TRBV18 and TRBJ1-2, reads NAGVMQNPRHLVRRRGQEARLRCSPMKGHSHVYWYRQLPEEGLKFMVYLQKENIIDESGMPKERFSAEFPKEGPSILRIQQVVRGDSAAYFCASSPPYRTPSAYGYTFGSGTRLTVV.

The chain couples TRBV19 to TRBJ1-2; tentative D call: TRBD1 (6 bases). V was shortened by 4 bases and J by 2 bases, with 14 bases between the two germline ends. CDR1 is LNHDA and CDR2 is SQIVND in the germline V gene (reference sequence). CDR3 length: 15 amino acids. The CDR3 is CASSTRRTANYGYTF. The CDR3, as DNA: TGTGCCAGTAGTACGCGGCGGACAGCCAACTATGGCTACACCTTC.

The genes are TRBV7-2 and TRBJ2-3; D is unclear. The CDR3 is made up of 14 amino acids. CDR1 and CDR2 from the germline V gene are SGHTA and FQGNSA. Trimming pared 5 bases from V and 5 bases from J, leaving 14 bases between. The CDR3 DNA reads as TGTGCCAGCAGCGCAAGTCCCCTAGGAGATACGCAGTATTTT. This gives the protein CASSASPLGDTQYF.

The chain uses TRBV18 and TRBJ2-5; the D gene is possibly TRBD1 (8 bases). The DNA end is a closer match to TRBJ2-7, so the J assignment may be wrong. The CDR3 loop spans 15 amino acids. CDR1 and CDR2 (germline): KGHSH, LQKENI. The CDR3 region has the DNA TGTGCCAGCTCACTCTTTACAGGGGGGGAATACGAGCAGTACTTC. Protein sequence: CASSLFTGGEYEQYF.

This rearrangement joins TRBV2 to TRBJ1-1; 8 bases map to TRBD1. Trimming cost V 6 bases and J 4 bases; bases outside gene matches: 10. Per the germline V gene, CDR1 is SNHLY and CDR2 is FYNNEI. The CDR3 is 15 amino acids. The CDR3, as DNA: TGTGCCAGCAGGGAGACAGGGGTTAAAGCCACTGAAGCTTTCTTT. Protein sequence: CASRETGVKATEAFF.

This chain uses TRBV4-1 with TRBJ1-2, with TRBD1 matching over 9 bases. Germline V gene sequence: CDR1 MGHRA, CDR2 YSYEKL. With V trimmed by 0 bases and J by 5 bases, 7 bases remained unmatched. The CDR3 contains 16 residues. As DNA, the CDR3 is TGCGCCAGCAGCCAAGAGGGACGGGACAGGGTATATGGCTACACCTTC. As protein: CASSQEGRDRVYGYTF.

DNA of the CDR3: TGTGCCAGCAGCTTAGGCGGGGGATACAATGAGCAGTTCTTC. This encodes CASSLGGGYNEQFF. This chain links TRBV7-2 with TRBJ2-1, with 7 bases fitting TRBD2. The CDR3 has 14 residues. CDR1 SGHTA and CDR2 FQGNSA come from the germline V gene. Germline trimming cut 1 base from V and 4 bases from J; bases unmatched to any gene: 1.

V is TRBV2 and J is TRBJ1-4; weak D call: TRBD1 (6 bases). CDR1 and CDR2 (germline): SNHLY, FYNNEI. The CDR3 runs to 15 residues. The V end lost 6 bases, the J end lost 5 bases, and 16 bases lay between the germline ends. CDR3 bases: TGTGCCAGCAGAGCACAGGGTGCTGCAAATGAAAAACTGTTTTTT. It codes for CASRAQGAANEKLFF.